This T cell receptor beta chain derives from a study of T cell repertoires in cytomegalovirus infection. The wider study: CMV infection and matching HLA type were both indicated by public TCR beta signatures.

Germline CDR1 and CDR2: SGHRS and YFSETQ. Trimming took off 4 bases at V and 8 bases at J, with 18 bases between the two ends. The CDR3 runs to 14 residues. This clonotype was picked up many times. TCRdb processed the reads anew with MiXCR; each CDR3 protein has one entry. The sample lists approximately 490,000 distinct CDR3 sequences, 11% occurring once. The sample comprised PBMCs. This TCR came from a human donor in good health (CMV status not recorded). Some clones in this sample may be carry-over from other donors' samples. The chain recombines TRBV5-1 with TRBJ1-2; D gene ambiguous. CDR3 protein: CASSADRATGGYTF. The CDR3 region has the DNA TGCGCCAGCAGCGCCGATAGGGCTACTGGGGGCTACACCTTC.